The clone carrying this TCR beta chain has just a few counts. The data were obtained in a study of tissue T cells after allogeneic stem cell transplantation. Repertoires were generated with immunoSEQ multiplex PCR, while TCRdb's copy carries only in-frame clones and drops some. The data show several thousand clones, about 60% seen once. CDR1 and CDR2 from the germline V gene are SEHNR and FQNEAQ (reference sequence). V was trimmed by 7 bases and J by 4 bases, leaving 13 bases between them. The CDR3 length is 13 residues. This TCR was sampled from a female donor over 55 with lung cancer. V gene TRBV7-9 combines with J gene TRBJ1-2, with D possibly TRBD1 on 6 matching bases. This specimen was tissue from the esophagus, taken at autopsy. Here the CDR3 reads CASTYGQPYGYTF. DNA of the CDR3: TGTGCCAGCACCTACGGACAGCCCTATGGCTACACCTTC.